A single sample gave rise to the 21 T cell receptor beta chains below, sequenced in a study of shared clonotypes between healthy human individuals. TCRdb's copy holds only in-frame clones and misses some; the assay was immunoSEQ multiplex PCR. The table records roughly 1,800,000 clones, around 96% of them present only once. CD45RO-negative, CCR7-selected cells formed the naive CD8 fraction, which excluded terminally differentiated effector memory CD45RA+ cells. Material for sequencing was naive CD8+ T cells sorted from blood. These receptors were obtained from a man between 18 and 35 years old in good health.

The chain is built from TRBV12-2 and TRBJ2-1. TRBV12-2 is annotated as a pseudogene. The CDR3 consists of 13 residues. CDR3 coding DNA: TGTGCAAGTCGCTTAGATCACCGGGCAGAGCAGTTCTTC. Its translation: CASRLDHRAEQFF.

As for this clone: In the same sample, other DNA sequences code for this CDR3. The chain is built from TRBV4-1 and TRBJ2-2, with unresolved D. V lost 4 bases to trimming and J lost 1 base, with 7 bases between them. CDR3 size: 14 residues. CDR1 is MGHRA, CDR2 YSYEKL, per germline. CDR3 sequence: CASSRTENTGELFF. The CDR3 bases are TGCGCCAGCAGCCGGACGGAGAACACCGGGGAGCTGTTTTTT.

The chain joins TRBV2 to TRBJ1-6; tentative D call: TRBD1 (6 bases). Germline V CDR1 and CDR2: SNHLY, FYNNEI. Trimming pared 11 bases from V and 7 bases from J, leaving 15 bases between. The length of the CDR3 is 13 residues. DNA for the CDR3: TGTGCCTGGCCGGGGACATTGAATTCACCCCTCCACTTT. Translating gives CAWPGTLNSPLHF.

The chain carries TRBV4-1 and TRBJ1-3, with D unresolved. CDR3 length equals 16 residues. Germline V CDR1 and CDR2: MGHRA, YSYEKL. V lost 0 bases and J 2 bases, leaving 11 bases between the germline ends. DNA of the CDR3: TGCGCCAGCAGCCAAGAAGTCGGAGGACCTGGAAACACCATATATTTT. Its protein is CASSQEVGGPGNTIYF.

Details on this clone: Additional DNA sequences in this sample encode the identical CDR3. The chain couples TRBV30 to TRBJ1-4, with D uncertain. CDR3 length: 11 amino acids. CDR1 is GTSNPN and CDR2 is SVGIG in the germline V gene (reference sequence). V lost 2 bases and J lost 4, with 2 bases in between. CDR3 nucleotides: TGTGCCTGGAGTATTAATGAAAAACTGTTTTTT. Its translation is CAWSINEKLFF.

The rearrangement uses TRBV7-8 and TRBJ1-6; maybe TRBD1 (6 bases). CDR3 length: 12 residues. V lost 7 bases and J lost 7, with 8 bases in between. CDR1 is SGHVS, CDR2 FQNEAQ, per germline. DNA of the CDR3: TGTGCCAGCACTACAGGGAATTCACCCCTCCACTTT. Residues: CASTTGNSPLHF.

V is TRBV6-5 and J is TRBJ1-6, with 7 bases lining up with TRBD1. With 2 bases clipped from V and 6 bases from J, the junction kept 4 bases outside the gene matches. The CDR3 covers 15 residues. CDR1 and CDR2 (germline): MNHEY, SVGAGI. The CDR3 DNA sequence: TGTGCCAGCAGTTACCTCCAGGGGGGTAATTCACCCCTCCACTTT. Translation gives CASSYLQGGNSPLHF.

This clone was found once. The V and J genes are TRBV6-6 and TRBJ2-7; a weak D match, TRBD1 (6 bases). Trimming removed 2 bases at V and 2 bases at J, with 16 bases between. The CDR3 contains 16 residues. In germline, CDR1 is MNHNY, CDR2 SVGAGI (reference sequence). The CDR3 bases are TGTGCCAGCAGTTACCGACCTGAAGGGACACCCTACGAGCAGTACTTC. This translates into CASSYRPEGTPYEQYF.

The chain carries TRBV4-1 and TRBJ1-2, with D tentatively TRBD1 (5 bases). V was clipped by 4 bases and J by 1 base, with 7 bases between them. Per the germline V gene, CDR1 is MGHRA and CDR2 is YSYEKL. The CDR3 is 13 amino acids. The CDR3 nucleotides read TGCGCCAGCAGCCGGGGGGGTAACTATGGCTACACCTTC. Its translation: CASSRGGNYGYTF.

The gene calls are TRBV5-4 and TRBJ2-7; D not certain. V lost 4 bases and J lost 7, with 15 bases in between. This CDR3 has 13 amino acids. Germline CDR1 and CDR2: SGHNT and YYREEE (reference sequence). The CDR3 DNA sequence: TGTGCCAGCAGCCTCGATGGACCGCGGGAGCAGTACTTC. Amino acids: CASSLDGPREQYF.

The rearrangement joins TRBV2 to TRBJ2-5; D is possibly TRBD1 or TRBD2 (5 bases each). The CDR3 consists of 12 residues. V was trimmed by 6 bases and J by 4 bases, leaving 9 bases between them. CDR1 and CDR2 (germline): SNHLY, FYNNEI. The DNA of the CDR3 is TGTGCCAGCAGGGGACGGGGAGAGACCCAGTACTTC. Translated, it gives CASRGRGETQYF. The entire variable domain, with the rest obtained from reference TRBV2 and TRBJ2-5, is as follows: EPEVTQTPSHQVTQMGQEVILRCVPISNHLYFYWYRQILGQKVEFLVSFYNNEISEKSEIFDDQFSVERPDGSNFTLKIRSTKLEDSAMYFCASRGRGETQYFGPGTRLLVL.

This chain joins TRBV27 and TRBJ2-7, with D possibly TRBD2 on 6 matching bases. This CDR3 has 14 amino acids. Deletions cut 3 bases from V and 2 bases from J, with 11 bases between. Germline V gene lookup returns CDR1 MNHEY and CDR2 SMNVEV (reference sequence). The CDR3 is CASSFGGETYEQYF. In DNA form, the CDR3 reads TGTGCCAGCAGTTTCGGCGGGGAGACCTACGAGCAGTACTTC.

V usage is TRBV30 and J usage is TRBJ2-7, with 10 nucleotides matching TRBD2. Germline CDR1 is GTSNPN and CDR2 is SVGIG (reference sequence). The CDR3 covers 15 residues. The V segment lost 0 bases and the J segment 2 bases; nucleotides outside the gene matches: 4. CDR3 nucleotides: TGTGCCTGGAGTGTTGTAGCGGGAGGCCCCTACGAGCAGTACTTC. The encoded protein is CAWSVVAGGPYEQYF. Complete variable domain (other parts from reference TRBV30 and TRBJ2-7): SQTIHQWPATLVQPVGSPLSLECTVEGTSNPNLYWYRQAAGRGLQLLFYSVGIGQISSEVPQNLSASRPQDRQFILSSKKLLLSDSGFYLCAWSVVAGGPYEQYFGPGTRLTVT.

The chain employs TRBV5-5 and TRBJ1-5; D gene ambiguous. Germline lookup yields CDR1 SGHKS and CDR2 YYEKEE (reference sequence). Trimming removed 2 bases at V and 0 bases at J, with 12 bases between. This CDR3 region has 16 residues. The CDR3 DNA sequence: TGTGCCAGCAGCTTAACGGCAGATCATAGCAATCAGCCCCAGCATTTT. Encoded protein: CASSLTADHSNQPQHF.

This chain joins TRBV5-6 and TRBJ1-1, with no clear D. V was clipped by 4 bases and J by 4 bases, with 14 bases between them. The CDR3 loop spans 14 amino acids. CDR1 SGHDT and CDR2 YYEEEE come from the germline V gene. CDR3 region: CASSPDEWGTEAFF. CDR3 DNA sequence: TGTGCCAGCAGCCCGGATGAATGGGGCACTGAAGCTTTCTTT.

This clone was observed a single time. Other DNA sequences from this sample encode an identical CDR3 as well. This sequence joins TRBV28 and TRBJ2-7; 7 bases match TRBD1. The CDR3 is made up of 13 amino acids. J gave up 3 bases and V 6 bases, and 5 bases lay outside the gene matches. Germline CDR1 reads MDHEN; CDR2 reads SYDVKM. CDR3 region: CASSLTGNYEQYF. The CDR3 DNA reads TGTGCCAGCAGCTTGACAGGGAACTACGAGCAGTACTTC.

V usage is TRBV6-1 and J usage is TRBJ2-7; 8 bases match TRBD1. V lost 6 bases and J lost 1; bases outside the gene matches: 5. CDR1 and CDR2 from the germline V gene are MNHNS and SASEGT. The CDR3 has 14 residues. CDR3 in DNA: TGTGCCAGCAGCTTAGGACAGGGTTCCTACGAGCAGTACTTC. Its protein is CASSLGQGSYEQYF.

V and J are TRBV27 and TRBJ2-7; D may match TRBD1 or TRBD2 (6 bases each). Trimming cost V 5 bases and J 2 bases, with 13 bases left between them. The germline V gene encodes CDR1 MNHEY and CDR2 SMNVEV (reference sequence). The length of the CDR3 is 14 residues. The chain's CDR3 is CASSPGARPYEQYF. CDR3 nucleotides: TGTGCCAGCAGTCCGGGGGCTAGGCCCTACGAGCAGTACTTC.

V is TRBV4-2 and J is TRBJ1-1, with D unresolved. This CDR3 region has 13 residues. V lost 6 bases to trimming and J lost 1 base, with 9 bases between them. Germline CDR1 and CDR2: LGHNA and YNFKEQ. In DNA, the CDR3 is TGTGCCAGCAGTTTAGTAGGGAACACTGAAGCTTTCTTT. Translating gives CASSLVGNTEAFF.

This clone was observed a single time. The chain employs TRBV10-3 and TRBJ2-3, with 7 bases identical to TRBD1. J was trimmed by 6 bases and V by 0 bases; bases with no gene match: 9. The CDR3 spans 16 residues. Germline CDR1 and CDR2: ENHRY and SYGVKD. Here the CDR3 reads CAISESRGRGGDTQYF. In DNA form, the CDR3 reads TGTGCCATCAGTGAGTCAAGGGGGCGAGGTGGCGATACGCAGTATTTT.

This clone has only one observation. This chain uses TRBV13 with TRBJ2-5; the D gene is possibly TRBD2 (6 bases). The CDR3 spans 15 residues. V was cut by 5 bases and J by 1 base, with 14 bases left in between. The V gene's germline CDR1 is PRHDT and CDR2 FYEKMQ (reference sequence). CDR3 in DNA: TGTGCCAGCAGCCCCCGAGTGGGAGGCCAAGAGACCCAGTACTTC. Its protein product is CASSPRVGGQETQYF.